The 30 T cell receptor beta chains presented below share a single source sample, sequenced in a study of Ad26.COV2.S vaccination and SARS-CoV-2 variants. The treatment is: around 19 received Ad26.COV2.S at low or high dose, single or two shots; about 5 received placebo; per-sample allocation not given. Material that was analyzed had been drawn on day 63 after the first vaccine or placebo injection. Assay: immunoSEQ multiplex PCR; the TCRdb copy retains only in-frame clones and omits some. Among hundreds of thousands of clones listed, around nine tenths were seen once. The sample consisted of peripheral blood, taken in a trial of Ad26.COV2.S vaccine versus placebo. The origin of the receptors is a person between 18 and 60 years old who received the Ad26.COV2.S COVID-19 vaccine or a placebo.

This chain joins TRBV9 and TRBJ2-2; the D gene is possibly TRBD2 (5 bases). Germline CDR1 and CDR2: SGDLS and YYNGEE. V lost 4 bases and J lost 6, with 16 bases in between. This CDR3 is built from 15 residues. The CDR3 protein is CASSRGGLPPGELFF. The CDR3 nucleotides read TGTGCCAGCAGCCGGGGTGGACTCCCTCCCGGGGAGCTGTTTTTT. Looking up the rest from reference TRBV9 and TRBJ2-2 gives the full variable domain: DSGVTQTPKHLITATGQRVTLRCSPRSGDLSVYWYQQSLDQGLQFLIQYYNGEERAKGNILERFSAQQFPDLHSELNLSSLELGDSALYFCASSRGGLPPGELFFGEGSRLTVL.

The CDR3 here is CASSDGTGLFPNSPLHF. DNA for the CDR3: TGTGCCAGCAGTGACGGGACAGGGCTTTTCCCGAATTCACCCCTCCACTTT. The rearrangement links TRBV6-1 to TRBJ1-6; the match to TRBD1 covers 9 bases. Germline CDR1 and CDR2: MNHNS and SASEGT. The CDR3 has 17 amino acids. Trimming cost V 3 bases and J 7 bases; bases outside gene matches: 10.

CDR3 coding DNA: TGCAGCGTTGGCGGAGGGGCAGATACGCAGTATTTT. It codes for CSVGGGADTQYF. The V gene is TRBV29-1, the J gene TRBJ2-3, with TRBD2 as a possible D gene (6 bases). V was trimmed by 4 bases and J by 4 bases, leaving 9 bases between them. Germline CDR1 and CDR2: SQVTM and ANQGSEA. The CDR3 totals 12 residues.

This chain joins TRBV6-2 or TRBV6-3 and TRBJ2-7; possible D gene TRBD1, 6 bases. Germline V lookup: CDR1 MNHEY, CDR2 SVGEGT. The CDR3 spans 15 residues. V lost 3 bases and J lost 1, with 13 bases in between. CDR3 loop: CASSYSQGTSYEQYF. Here the CDR3 DNA reads TGTGCCAGCAGTTATTCCCAGGGGACATCCTACGAGCAGTACTTC.

V usage is TRBV7-9 and J usage is TRBJ1-3, with D tentatively TRBD1 (6 bases). The CDR3 spans 19 residues. Per the germline V gene, CDR1 is SEHNR and CDR2 is FQNEAQ (reference sequence). Trimming stripped 4 bases from V and 0 bases from J, with 22 bases between. The CDR3 loop reads CASSSGAFNRIFSGNTIYF. CDR3 in DNA: TGTGCCAGCAGCTCGGGGGCTTTTAACAGGATCTTCTCTGGAAACACCATATATTTT.

This chain joins TRBV4-3 and TRBJ1-6; possibly TRBD1 for D (5 bases). The length of the CDR3 is 15 residues. The germline V gene has CDR1 LGHNA and CDR2 YSLEER. V was shortened by 1 base and J by 5 bases, with 9 bases between the two germline ends. In nucleotides, the CDR3 is TGCGCCAGCAGCCAAGTGTTAGGGGATAATTCACCCCTCCACTTT. This encodes CASSQVLGDNSPLHF.

This chain links TRBV12-3 or TRBV12-4 with TRBJ1-5; tentatively, D is TRBD1 (5 bases). The length of the CDR3 is 13 residues. Trimming took off 6 bases at V and 3 bases at J, with 9 bases between the two ends. CDR3 in DNA: TGTGCCAGCAGCCGACAGAACAATCAGCCCCAGCATTTT. As protein: CASSRQNNQPQHF.

This chain connects TRBV19 to TRBJ2-3, with D possibly TRBD2 on 7 matching bases. Trimming left V 0 bases short and J 2 bases short, with 18 bases between. The CDR3 totals 18 residues. Germline values: CDR1 LNHDA, CDR2 SQIVND (reference sequence). CDR3 protein: CASSIDRGASGDTDTQYF. In nucleotides, the CDR3 is TGTGCCAGTAGTATAGATCGGGGGGCTAGCGGCGACACAGATACGCAGTATTTT.

This chain joins TRBV14 and TRBJ2-2, with 7 positions matching TRBD1. Trimming at V came to 3 bases and at J to 7 bases, leaving 8 bases not matched to a gene. CDR3 size: 15 residues. Germline CDR1 and CDR2: SGHDN and FVKESK. The DNA of the CDR3 is TGTGCCAGCAGCCACCCACAGGGGACCGGCGGGGAGCTGTTTTTT. Its protein product is CASSHPQGTGGELFF. Full variable domain (rest looked up from reference TRBV14 and TRBJ2-2): EAGVTQFPSHSVIEKGQTVTLRCDPISGHDNLYWYRRVMGKEIKFLLHFVKESKQDESGMPNNRFLAERTGGTYSTLKVQPAELEDSGVYFCASSHPQGTGGELFFGEGSRLTVL.

This clone was observed a handful of times. This sequence joins TRBV7-2 and TRBJ2-7; D gene unclear. The CDR3 runs to 11 residues. Deletions cut 1 base from V and 4 bases from J, with 2 bases between. CDR1 and CDR2 from the germline V gene are SGHTA and FQGNSA. The CDR3: CASSLEYEQYF. CDR3 DNA: TGTGCCAGCAGCTTAGAATACGAGCAGTACTTC.

This chain uses TRBV7-9 with TRBJ2-6; D gene uncertain. CDR3 length equals 20 residues. Trimming removed 7 bases from V and 0 bases from J, with 25 bases in between. Per the germline V gene, CDR1 is SEHNR and CDR2 is FQNEAQ (reference sequence). As DNA, the CDR3 is TGTGCCAGCACACTTGCGAACAGACAAAGTAAGAGCTCTGGGGCCAACGTCCTGACTTTC. Translated, it gives CASTLANRQSKSSGANVLTF.

This chain joins TRBV29-1 and TRBJ2-7; TRBD2 matches 8 bases. CDR3 size: 16 residues. Trimming at V came to 6 bases and at J to 2 bases, leaving 15 bases not matched to a gene. Germline-derived CDR1 and CDR2 are SQVTM and ANQGSEA. CDR3: CSVRAGPGLVTYEQYF. The CDR3 DNA reads as TGCAGCGTCAGGGCGGGCCCGGGACTAGTCACCTACGAGCAGTACTTC.

The chain has TRBV4-3 and TRBJ1-5, with a weak D call TRBD1 (5 bases). Between the trimmed V and J ends, which lost 1 base and 7 bases, there was a span of 14 bases. Per germline, CDR1 LGHNA and CDR2 YSLEER. The CDR3 is made up of 15 amino acids. CDR3 amino acids: CASSQVVRGGQPQHF. In nucleotides, the CDR3 is TGCGCCAGCAGCCAAGTTGTTAGGGGCGGGCAGCCCCAGCATTTT.

The chain carries TRBV5-1 and TRBJ2-7; 7 nucleotides line up with TRBD1. The CDR3 loop spans 13 amino acids. V shed 7 bases, J shed 0 bases, and the junction held 4 bases outside the gene matches. Germline V CDR1 and CDR2: SGHRS, YFSETQ. CDR3 in DNA: TGCGCCAGCCGGACAGGCAACTCCTACGAGCAGTACTTC. It encodes CASRTGNSYEQYF.

This clone is a singleton in its sample. DNA for the CDR3: TGCGCCAGCAGCTTGGGCCAGGCGAACTATGGCTACACCTTC. Encoded protein: CASSLGQANYGYTF. The chain employs TRBV5-1 and TRBJ1-2; unclear D gene. Trimming left V 0 bases short and J 2 bases short, with 8 bases between. CDR3 length: 14 amino acids. The germline gives CDR1 SGHRS, CDR2 YFSETQ.

This clone was observed a single time. V and J are TRBV5-5 and TRBJ1-1; 10 nucleotides agree with TRBD1. Trimming removed 4 bases from V and 7 bases from J; junction bases left unmatched: 10. Germline-derived CDR1 and CDR2 are SGHKS and YYEKEE (reference sequence). The CDR3 runs to 15 residues. The CDR3 DNA reads as TGTGCCAGCAGCCCGCCGGGACAGGGGTCGGTTGAAGCTTTCTTT. Translated: CASSPPGQGSVEAFF.

The chain couples TRBV6-5 to TRBJ2-7; maybe TRBD2 (5 bases). Per germline, CDR1 MNHEY and CDR2 SVGAGI. There are 13 residues in the CDR3. Trimming stripped 4 bases from V and 3 bases from J, with 10 bases between. The CDR3 coding sequence is TGTGCCAGCAGTTGGACTGATAACTACGAGCAGTACTTC. Amino acid sequence: CASSWTDNYEQYF.

This chain links TRBV3-1 (or the pseudogene TRBV3-2) with TRBJ1-2, with 10 bases lining up with TRBD1. Looked up from germline, CDR1 is LGHDT and CDR2 is YNNKEL (reference sequence). The CDR3 has 13 amino acids. Trimming at V came to 4 bases and at J to 6 bases, leaving 2 bases not matched to a gene. The chain's CDR3 is CASSRQGANGYTF. CDR3 bases: TGTGCCAGCAGCCGACAGGGGGCAAATGGCTACACCTTC.

The chain links TRBV24-1 to TRBJ1-3; 8 positions match TRBD1. Germline V gene sequence: CDR1 KGHDR, CDR2 SFDVKD. The CDR3 has 15 residues. V shed 4 bases and J 4 bases; nucleotides not matched to a gene: 5. As DNA, the CDR3 is TGTGCCACCAGTGACCATGACAGGGGCGGAAACACCATATATTTT. Its protein is CATSDHDRGGNTIYF.

CDR3 DNA sequence: TGTGCCAGCAGTTTTCACTACCCCGGGGAGCTGTTTTTT. Protein: CASSFHYPGELFF. The chain couples TRBV12-3 or TRBV12-4 to TRBJ2-2; D call uncertain. Deletions cut 3 bases from V and 6 bases from J, with 8 bases between. The CDR3 totals 13 residues.

The chain combines TRBV3-1 (or the pseudogene TRBV3-2) with TRBJ2-7; 9 bases are shared with TRBD2. Germline V gene data show CDR1 as LGHDT and CDR2 as YNNKEL (reference sequence). J was trimmed by 5 bases and V by 7 bases; bases with no gene match: 3. The CDR3 sequence is 12 residues long. The CDR3 loop is CASTIAGDEQYF. In nucleotides, the CDR3 is TGTGCCAGCACCATAGCGGGAGACGAGCAGTACTTC.

This chain links TRBV5-8 with TRBJ2-5, with 7 bases that match TRBD2. The germline gives CDR1 SGHTS, CDR2 YDEGEE. The CDR3 has 17 amino acids. After removal of 1 base from V and 2 bases from J, the junction contained 11 bases not matched to a gene. CDR3 residues: CASSLNPAGEGQETQYF. CDR3 nucleotides: TGTGCCAGCAGCTTGAATCCGGCGGGAGAGGGACAAGAGACCCAGTACTTC.

This chain joins TRBV5-1 and TRBJ2-7, with D unresolved. This CDR3 is 12 amino acids long. The V and J ends lost 3 bases and 2 bases respectively, with 6 bases between them. Germline V CDR1 and CDR2: SGHRS, YFSETQ. The CDR3 sequence: CASSSGAYEQYF. The DNA of the CDR3 is TGCGCCAGCAGCTCTGGGGCCTACGAGCAGTACTTC.

The chain uses TRBV7-2 and TRBJ1-3; D possibly corresponds to TRBD1 (6 bases). CDR1 SGHTA and CDR2 FQGNSA come from the germline V gene. Trimming removed 2 bases from V and 8 bases from J, with 13 bases in between. The CDR3 is 14 amino acids. Here the CDR3 reads CASSLRDHRDTIYF. CDR3 nucleotide sequence: TGTGCCAGCAGCTTAAGGGACCACAGGGACACCATATATTTT. Filled out from reference TRBV7-2 and TRBJ1-3, the complete variable domain reads GAGVSQSPSNKVTEKGKDVELRCDPISGHTALYWYRQSLGQGLEFLIYFQGNSAPDKSGLPSDRFSAERTGGSVSTLTIQRTQQEDSAVYLCASSLRDHRDTIYFGEGSWLTVV.

This clone was seen a few times. The V and J genes are TRBV7-2 and TRBJ1-2; D not resolved. V gave up 3 bases and J gave up 13 bases, with 12 bases separating them. The CDR3 is 11 residues long. Germline CDR1 reads SGHTA; CDR2 reads FQGNSA. CDR3 nucleotide sequence: TGTGCCAGCAGCTTGATGGCCTCCGGCACCTTC. Translation: CASSLMASGTF.

This chain joins TRBV7-2 and TRBJ2-5; 7 bases map to TRBD2. Germline V CDR1 and CDR2: SGHTA, FQGNSA. The junction had 9 bases not matched to a gene; V was cut back by 5 bases and J by 0 bases. The CDR3 is made up of 16 amino acids. The CDR3 loop reads CASSRVSSGYQETQYF. In DNA, the CDR3 is TGTGCCAGCAGCCGGGTCTCTAGCGGTTACCAAGAGACCCAGTACTTC.

The gene calls are TRBV5-1 and TRBJ2-3, with 11 positions matching TRBD1. Trimming took 3 bases from V and 4 from J; bases not matched to a gene: 7. Germline CDR1 and CDR2: SGHRS and YFSETQ. The CDR3 covers 16 residues. The CDR3 protein is CASSSPGTGGADTQYF. CDR3 sequence (DNA): TGCGCCAGCAGCTCGCCCGGGACAGGGGGGGCAGATACGCAGTATTTT.

The rearrangement uses TRBV28 and TRBJ1-1, with D unclear. Per germline, CDR1 MDHEN and CDR2 SYDVKM. V lost 7 bases and J 5 bases, leaving 20 bases between the germline ends. CDR3 size: 15 residues. The CDR3 is CASKLDLGFGTEAFF. CDR3 bases: TGTGCCAGCAAACTTGACTTGGGCTTTGGAACTGAAGCTTTCTTT.

This rearrangement joins TRBV6-5 to TRBJ1-5; the D gene is possibly TRBD1 (6 bases). The V gene lost 5 bases and the J gene lost 6 bases, with 14 bases spanning the gap. The CDR3 has 14 amino acids. The germline V gene has CDR1 MNHEY and CDR2 SVGAGI. CDR3 nucleotide sequence: TGTGCCAGCAGTACCCTTACAGGGACTCAGCCCCAGCATTTT. This sequence encodes CASSTLTGTQPQHF.

The V and J genes are TRBV19 and TRBJ2-7, with 9 nucleotides matching TRBD1. CDR1 is LNHDA, CDR2 SQIVND, per germline (reference sequence). The length of the CDR3 is 16 residues. V was clipped by 0 bases and J by 4 bases; unmatched bases: 7. As DNA, the CDR3 is TGTGCCAGTAGTATAGATCCTGGGACAGGGATGTACGAGCAGTACTTC. This gives the protein CASSIDPGTGMYEQYF.